A selection of T cell receptor beta chains follows, all from one sample in a study of blood T cell repertoires in COVID-19. TCRdb's table, derived via immunoSEQ multiplex PCR, lists solely in-frame clones and lacks some. The sample holds around 64,000 clones, about nine tenths seen once. The sequenced sample consisted of peripheral blood. The receptor set was obtained from a man aged 25-45 years with acute or convalescent COVID-19. The CDR3 runs from the conserved cysteine through the conserved F or W. The D gene is left open where the match is weak. Clone size appears in some rows only: once, few, many, or a class for an expanded clone.

J gene: TRBJ1-5
clone size: NA
V gene: TRBV5-6
D gene: NA
CDR3 protein: CASSRGTPFSNQPQHF
CDR3 DNA: TGTGCCAGCAGCCGGGGGACCCCGTTTAGCAATCAGCCCCAGCATTTT

J gene: TRBJ2-1
clone size: NA
V gene: TRBV5-4
D gene: TRBD2
CDR3 protein: CASSPTSGRADNEQFF
CDR3 DNA: TGTGCCAGCAGCCCTACTAGCGGGAGGGCCGACAATGAGCAGTTCTTC

J gene: TRBJ1-1
clone size: few
V gene: TRBV30
D gene: NA
CDR3 protein: CAWSVNTNTEAFF
CDR3 DNA: TGTGCCTGGAGTGTAAACACGAACACTGAAGCTTTCTTT

J gene: TRBJ1-5
clone size: NA
V gene: TRBV7-8
D gene: NA
CDR3 protein: CASSPSGIRQPQHF
CDR3 DNA: TGTGCCAGCAGCCCGTCGGGGATTCGGCAGCCCCAGCATTTT

J gene: TRBJ2-1
clone size: NA
V gene: TRBV7-9
D gene: TRBD1
CDR3 protein: CASSLHRDRGHDNEQFF
CDR3 DNA: TGTGCCAGCAGCTTACATAGGGACAGGGGGCATGACAATGAGCAGTTCTTC

J gene: TRBJ2-1
clone size: NA
V gene: TRBV12-3/TRBV12-4
D gene: TRBD2
CDR3 protein: CASIQTSGEQFF
CDR3 DNA: TGTGCCAGCATCCAGACTAGCGGTGAGCAGTTCTTC

J gene: TRBJ2-3
clone size: NA
V gene: TRBV5-4
D gene: TRBD2
CDR3 protein: CASSFGTSSNTQYF
CDR3 DNA: TGTGCCAGCAGCTTTGGGACTAGCTCCAATACGCAGTATTTT

J gene: TRBJ1-2
clone size: NA
V gene: TRBV6-5
D gene: NA
CDR3 protein: CASSFTGRANYGYTF
CDR3 DNA: TGTGCCAGCAGTTTCACAGGGAGGGCAAACTATGGCTACACCTTC

J gene: TRBJ1-1
clone size: NA
V gene: TRBV2
D gene: TRBD1
CDR3 protein: CASSDPGQENTEAFF
CDR3 DNA: TGTGCCAGCAGCGACCCGGGACAGGAGAACACTGAAGCTTTCTTT

J gene: TRBJ2-3
clone size: NA
V gene: TRBV6-1
D gene: NA
CDR3 protein: CASSRRDTQYF
CDR3 DNA: TGTGCCAGCAGCCGTCGGGATACGCAGTATTTT

J gene: TRBJ2-1
clone size: NA
V gene: TRBV6-4
D gene: TRBD2
CDR3 protein: CASSDSTSAGEQFF
CDR3 DNA: TGTGCCAGCAGTGACTCTACTAGCGCCGGTGAGCAGTTCTTC

J gene: TRBJ1-4
clone size: NA
V gene: TRBV18
D gene: NA
CDR3 protein: CASSRTTGLSEKLFF
CDR3 DNA: TGTGCCAGCTCACGGACCACAGGGCTCAGTGAAAAACTGTTTTTT

J gene: TRBJ1-1
clone size: NA
V gene: TRBV7-9
D gene: NA
CDR3 protein: CASSDVQGWTEAFF
CDR3 DNA: TGTGCCAGCAGCGACGTTCAGGGTTGGACTGAAGCTTTCTTT

J gene: TRBJ2-5
clone size: NA
V gene: TRBV6-5
D gene: NA
CDR3 protein: CASSYSSLGQKETQYF
CDR3 DNA: TGTGCCAGCAGTTACTCGAGTCTTGGACAGAAAGAGACCCAGTACTTC

J gene: TRBJ2-5
clone size: few
V gene: TRBV5-1
D gene: NA
CDR3 protein: CASSLAQVSGTQYF
CDR3 DNA: TGCGCCAGCAGCTTGGCCCAAGTGTCGGGGACCCAGTACTTC

J gene: TRBJ2-3
clone size: NA
V gene: TRBV9
D gene: NA
CDR3 protein: CASSVSGSSTDTQYF
CDR3 DNA: TGTGCCAGCAGCGTATCGGGGTCTAGCACAGATACGCAGTATTTT

J gene: TRBJ1-6
clone size: NA
V gene: TRBV2
D gene: TRBD1
CDR3 protein: CASSRQGDSDSPLHF
CDR3 DNA: TGTGCCAGCAGCCGCCAAGGGGACAGCGATTCACCCCTCCACTTT

J gene: TRBJ2-7
clone size: NA
V gene: TRBV18
D gene: NA
CDR3 protein: CASSPRGTSSYEQYF
CDR3 DNA: TGTGCCAGCTCACCACGCGGGACCTCTTCCTACGAGCAGTACTTC

J gene: TRBJ1-1
clone size: NA
V gene: TRBV30
D gene: NA
CDR3 protein: CAWSVSVLETEAFF
CDR3 DNA: TGTGCCTGGAGTGTGTCAGTTTTGGAGACTGAAGCTTTCTTT

J gene: TRBJ2-7
clone size: NA
V gene: TRBV11-1
D gene: NA
CDR3 protein: CASSFPTASSYEQYF
CDR3 DNA: TGTGCCAGCAGCTTCCCGACGGCTAGCTCCTACGAGCAGTACTTC

J gene: TRBJ1-1
clone size: NA
V gene: TRBV11-2
D gene: NA
CDR3 protein: CASSSGIGDTEAFF
CDR3 DNA: TGTGCCAGCAGCTCAGGGATAGGGGACACTGAAGCTTTCTTT

J gene: TRBJ1-3
clone size: few
V gene: TRBV7-9
D gene: TRBD1
CDR3 protein: CASSLAGQVLYF
CDR3 DNA: TGTGCCAGCAGCTTAGCCGGACAGGTCCTGTATTTT

J gene: TRBJ1-1
clone size: NA
V gene: TRBV6-2/TRBV6-3
D gene: NA
CDR3 protein: CASSSPRGDTEAFF
CDR3 DNA: TGTGCCAGCAGTTCGCCCAGGGGCGACACTGAAGCTTTCTTT

J gene: TRBJ1-2
clone size: NA
V gene: TRBV5-4
D gene: TRBD1
CDR3 protein: CASSPGTDWNYGYTF
CDR3 DNA: TGTGCCAGCAGCCCTGGGACAGATTGGAACTATGGCTACACCTTC

J gene: TRBJ2-2
clone size: NA
V gene: TRBV9
D gene: TRBD1
CDR3 protein: CASNRDRVPGELFF
CDR3 DNA: TGTGCCAGCAACAGGGACAGGGTACCCGGGGAGCTGTTTTTT

J gene: TRBJ1-2
clone size: NA
V gene: TRBV28
D gene: NA
CDR3 protein: CASSGLGAGVNYGYTF
CDR3 DNA: TGTGCCAGCAGCGGATTAGGGGCAGGAGTAAACTATGGCTACACCTTC

J gene: TRBJ1-1
clone size: NA
V gene: TRBV30
D gene: NA
CDR3 protein: CAWTLNRVNTEAFF
CDR3 DNA: TGTGCCTGGACGCTGAACAGAGTGAACACTGAAGCTTTCTTT

J gene: TRBJ2-7
clone size: once
V gene: TRBV6-5
D gene: TRBD1
CDR3 protein: CASRLGQGEGEQYF
CDR3 DNA: TGTGCCAGCAGGCTAGGACAGGGGGAAGGAGAGCAGTACTTC

J gene: TRBJ1-2
clone size: NA
V gene: TRBV7-9
D gene: TRBD1
CDR3 protein: CASSARQGIFNGYTF
CDR3 DNA: TGTGCCAGCAGCGCCCGACAGGGAATCTTTAATGGCTACACCTTC

J gene: TRBJ2-3
clone size: NA
V gene: TRBV28
D gene: NA
CDR3 protein: CASSSEDTQYF
CDR3 DNA: TGTGCCAGCAGCTCTGAGGATACGCAGTATTTT

J gene: TRBJ2-5
clone size: NA
V gene: TRBV5-1
D gene: TRBD1
CDR3 protein: CASSSGTGGYQETQYF
CDR3 DNA: TGCGCCAGCAGCTCAGGGACAGGGGGCTACCAAGAGACCCAGTACTTC

J gene: TRBJ2-1
clone size: NA
V gene: TRBV18
D gene: TRBD1
CDR3 protein: CASSPNWSQGNNEQFF
CDR3 DNA: TGTGCCAGCTCACCAAATTGGTCACAGGGGAACAATGAGCAGTTCTTC

J gene: TRBJ1-3
clone size: NA
V gene: TRBV6-5
D gene: NA
CDR3 protein: CASRGASGNTIYF
CDR3 DNA: TGTGCCAGCAGAGGGGCAAGTGGAAACACCATATATTTT

J gene: TRBJ2-1
clone size: NA
V gene: TRBV7-2
D gene: NA
CDR3 protein: CASSISRGEQFF
CDR3 DNA: TGTGCCAGCAGTATATCCCGAGGTGAGCAGTTCTTC

J gene: TRBJ2-5
clone size: NA
V gene: TRBV5-1
D gene: TRBD1
CDR3 protein: CASSLQGVGETQYF
CDR3 DNA: TGCGCCAGCAGCCTTCAGGGGGTCGGAGAGACCCAGTACTTC

J gene: TRBJ2-2
clone size: NA
V gene: TRBV18
D gene: NA
CDR3 protein: CASSPAGPVTGELFF
CDR3 DNA: TGTGCCAGCTCACCAGCCGGTCCCGTCACCGGGGAGCTGTTTTTT

J gene: TRBJ1-2
clone size: NA
V gene: TRBV2
D gene: NA
CDR3 protein: CASSVRRDYGYTF
CDR3 DNA: TGTGCCAGCAGTGTGAGGAGGGACTATGGCTACACCTTC

J gene: TRBJ1-3
clone size: many
V gene: TRBV27
D gene: NA
CDR3 protein: CASRPLGEHFSGNTIYF
CDR3 DNA: TGTGCCAGCAGACCCCTAGGGGAACACTTCTCTGGAAACACCATATATTTT

J gene: TRBJ2-5
clone size: NA
V gene: TRBV7-2
D gene: TRBD1
CDR3 protein: CASSQRQGLTQYF
CDR3 DNA: TGTGCCAGCAGCCAAAGACAGGGGTTGACCCAGTACTTC

J gene: TRBJ1-5
clone size: NA
V gene: TRBV20-1
D gene: TRBD1
CDR3 protein: CSASPGTGFNQPQHF
CDR3 DNA: TGCAGTGCTAGTCCCGGGACAGGGTTCAATCAGCCCCAGCATTTT

J gene: TRBJ2-5
clone size: NA
V gene: TRBV24-1
D gene: NA
CDR3 protein: CATSDPGSQQETQYF
CDR3 DNA: TGTGCCACCAGTGACCCGGGGAGCCAGCAAGAGACCCAGTACTTC

J gene: TRBJ1-4
clone size: once
V gene: TRBV9
D gene: NA
CDR3 protein: CASSVDGTGSNEKLFF
CDR3 DNA: TGTGCCAGCAGCGTAGACGGTACGGGGAGTAATGAAAAACTGTTTTTT

J gene: TRBJ1-6
clone size: once
V gene: TRBV11-2
D gene: NA
CDR3 protein: CASSTTWGGSYNSPLHF
CDR3 DNA: TGTGCCAGCAGCACGACTTGGGGAGGCTCCTATAATTCACCCCTCCACTTT

J gene: TRBJ1-1
clone size: NA
V gene: TRBV29-1
D gene: NA
CDR3 protein: CSVEWGSTEAFF
CDR3 DNA: TGCAGCGTTGAGTGGGGCAGCACTGAAGCTTTCTTT

J gene: TRBJ1-1
clone size: NA
V gene: TRBV10-3
D gene: NA
CDR3 protein: CAISELGGTEAFF
CDR3 DNA: TGTGCCATCAGTGAGTTGGGGGGGACTGAAGCTTTCTTT

J gene: TRBJ2-7
clone size: once
V gene: TRBV6-1
D gene: TRBD2
CDR3 protein: CASSEGTGLGFYEQYF
CDR3 DNA: TGTGCCAGCAGTGAAGGTACGGGACTAGGTTTCTACGAGCAGTACTTC

J gene: TRBJ2-1
clone size: NA
V gene: TRBV2
D gene: TRBD1
CDR3 protein: CASSRTGRNEQFF
CDR3 DNA: TGTGCCAGCTCCCGGACAGGGAGGAATGAGCAGTTCTTC

J gene: TRBJ2-3
clone size: NA
V gene: TRBV18
D gene: NA
CDR3 protein: CASSVTRGKRDTQYF
CDR3 DNA: TGTGCCAGCTCAGTGACTAGAGGGAAGCGGGATACGCAGTATTTT

J gene: TRBJ2-7
clone size: NA
V gene: TRBV4-1
D gene: TRBD2
CDR3 protein: CASSQAGGGRLQYF
CDR3 DNA: TGCGCCAGCAGCCAAGCGGGAGGGGGTCGGTTACAGTACTTC

J gene: TRBJ1-2
clone size: NA
V gene: TRBV12-3/TRBV12-4
D gene: NA
CDR3 protein: CASSSSGNGYTF
CDR3 DNA: TGTGCCAGCAGTTCATCCGGGAATGGCTACACCTTC

J gene: TRBJ1-2
clone size: NA
V gene: TRBV24-1
D gene: NA
CDR3 protein: CATSDPTGNYGYTF
CDR3 DNA: TGTGCCACCAGTGATCCAACAGGGAACTATGGCTACACCTTC

J gene: TRBJ1-4
clone size: NA
V gene: TRBV2
D gene: NA
CDR3 protein: CASSAETAREKLFF
CDR3 DNA: TGTGCCAGCAGTGCGGAGACAGCAAGAGAAAAACTGTTTTTT

J gene: TRBJ2-3
clone size: NA
V gene: TRBV6-4
D gene: NA
CDR3 protein: CASSDRPGDGDTQYF
CDR3 DNA: TGTGCCAGCAGTGACCGACCGGGAGATGGAGATACGCAGTATTTT

J gene: TRBJ1-1
clone size: NA
V gene: TRBV12-3/TRBV12-4
D gene: NA
CDR3 protein: CASRGGTEAFF
CDR3 DNA: TGTGCCAGCAGGGGGGGGACTGAAGCTTTCTTT

J gene: TRBJ2-5
clone size: NA
V gene: TRBV7-9
D gene: TRBD1
CDR3 protein: CASSFPTGGIPETQYF
CDR3 DNA: TGTGCCAGCAGCTTTCCGACAGGGGGTATCCCAGAGACCCAGTACTTC

J gene: TRBJ1-2
clone size: NA
V gene: TRBV5-1
D gene: NA
CDR3 protein: CASSTQPGDGYGYTF
CDR3 DNA: TGCGCCAGCAGCACACAACCGGGGGACGGGTATGGCTACACCTTC

J gene: TRBJ1-1
clone size: NA
V gene: TRBV7-9
D gene: NA
CDR3 protein: CASSLSQGLKAFF
CDR3 DNA: TGTGCCAGCAGCTTATCCCAGGGCCTAAAAGCTTTCTTT